This TCR beta chain was sequenced in a study of response to subunit inactivated influenza vaccine. Trimming took off 1 base at V and 2 bases at J, with 13 bases between the two ends. The CDR3 sequence is 15 residues long. The germline gives CDR1 SGHRS, CDR2 YFSETQ. This clonotype was recorded only once. Its antigen is not identified. MiXCR was run by TCRdb on the RT-PCR reads, yielding one entry per CDR3 protein. The sample includes some 300,000 distinct CDR3 sequences, 22% of them seen just once. Study outcomes and limitations: Seasonal influenza vaccination, on each occasion, was suggested by the authors to recruit few new T cells.

This material consisted of PBMCs from blood, taken about 20 months after vaccination. The chain combines TRBV5-1 with TRBJ2-7; D not resolved. The source of this sequence is a man aged 45 to 70 who received an inactivated influenza vaccine. DNA of the CDR3: TGCGCCAGCAGCTTGAGGGCAGAAGTTACCTACGAGCAGTACTTC. Translation: CASSLRAEVTYEQYF.